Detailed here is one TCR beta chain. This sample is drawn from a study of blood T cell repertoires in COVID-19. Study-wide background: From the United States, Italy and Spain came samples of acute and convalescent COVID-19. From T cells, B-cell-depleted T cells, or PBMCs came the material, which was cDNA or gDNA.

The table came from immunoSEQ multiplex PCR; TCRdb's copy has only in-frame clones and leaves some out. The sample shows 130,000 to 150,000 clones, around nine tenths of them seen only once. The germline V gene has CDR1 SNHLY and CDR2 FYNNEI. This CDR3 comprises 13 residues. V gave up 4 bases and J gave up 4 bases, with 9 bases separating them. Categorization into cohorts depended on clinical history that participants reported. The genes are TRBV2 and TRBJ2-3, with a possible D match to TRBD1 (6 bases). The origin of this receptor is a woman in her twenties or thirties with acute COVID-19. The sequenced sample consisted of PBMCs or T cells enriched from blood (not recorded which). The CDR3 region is CASSVDRPDTQYF. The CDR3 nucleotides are TGTGCCAGCAGTGTAGACAGGCCAGATACGCAGTATTTT.